One and the same sample provided the 20 T cell receptor beta chains below, sequenced in a study of cytomegalovirus exposure and HLA in healthy donors. Use of 60 Vbeta and 13 Jbeta primers characterized the PCR. The method was immunoSEQ multiplex PCR; TCRdb's version includes in-frame clones alone and lacks a portion of them. Of about 150,000 clones listed, about 80% are singletons. The material sequenced was PBMCs. The receptors shown here come from a man aged 40-50 years in good health and CMV-seropositive.

J is TRBJ1-4 and V is TRBV29-1; no definite D call. V lost 7 bases and J 10 bases, leaving 16 bases between the germline ends. CDR3 size: 12 residues. Looked up from germline, CDR1 is SQVTM and CDR2 is ANQGSEA. CDR3 DNA sequence: TGCAGCGCCGAAGGGATTCGGGGAAAACTGTTTTTT. It encodes CSAEGIRGKLFF.

The chain links TRBV7-9 to TRBJ2-5, with 8 nucleotides matching TRBD1. This CDR3 is 16 amino acids long. Germline values: CDR1 SEHNR, CDR2 FQNEAQ (reference sequence). V dropped 5 bases and J dropped 5; count of bases not matched to a gene: 13. The CDR3 spells CASSPPWTGNTETQYF. The DNA of the CDR3 is TGTGCCAGCAGCCCCCCCTGGACAGGGAATACGGAGACCCAGTACTTC.

The rearrangement joins TRBV6-5 to TRBJ2-5; 8 bases match TRBD2. The J call is doubtful: the DNA matches TRBJ2-7 better. CDR1 and CDR2 from the germline V gene are MNHEY and SVGAGI. The CDR3 runs 14 residues. The CDR3 region has the DNA TGTGCCAGCAAGGCGGGAGGCCTTTCCTACGAGCAGTACTTC. Its protein product is CASKAGGLSYEQYF.

The rearrangement joins TRBV2 to TRBJ2-3, with D possibly being TRBD2 (6 bases). With 1 base removed from V and 6 bases from J, the gap between germline ends came to 17 bases. The CDR3 spans 16 residues. CDR1 is SNHLY, CDR2 FYNNEI, per germline. The CDR3 sequence: CASSEGRAGLWDTQYF. CDR3 DNA sequence: TGTGCCAGCAGTGAAGGGAGGGCGGGGTTATGGGATACGCAGTATTTT.

The chain has TRBV28 and TRBJ1-2; 7 bases match TRBD1. V dropped 3 bases and J dropped 3; count of bases not matched to a gene: 19. Germline CDR1 and CDR2: MDHEN and SYDVKM. The CDR3 has 19 residues. Here the CDR3 reads CASSFLLLPPGTAHYGYTF. The CDR3 DNA follows: TGTGCCAGCAGTTTCCTTCTGTTACCCCCCGGGACAGCTCACTATGGCTACACCTTC.

CDR3 sequence (DNA): TGTGCCAGTAGTATTTCAGGGGGAATCACTGAAGCTTTCTTT. Amino acid sequence: CASSISGGITEAFF. The chain links TRBV19 to TRBJ1-1; TRBD1 matches at 7 bases. Germline values: CDR1 LNHDA, CDR2 SQIVND (reference sequence). Germline trimming cut 3 bases from V and 4 bases from J; bases unmatched to any gene: 5. The CDR3 is made up of 14 amino acids.

This sequence joins TRBV7-9 and TRBJ1-1; the D is unclear. Looked up from germline, CDR1 is SEHNR and CDR2 is FQNEAQ (reference sequence). This CDR3 comprises 13 residues. V lost 5 bases to trimming and J lost 2 bases, with 9 bases between them. DNA for the CDR3: TGTGCCAGCAGCATCGGCGGTAACACTGAAGCTTTCTTT. This gives the protein CASSIGGNTEAFF. Together with reference TRBV7-9 and TRBJ1-1, the CDR3 gives the full variable domain: DTGVSQNPRHKITKRGQNVTFRCDPISEHNRLYWYRQTLGQGPEFLTYFQNEAQLEKSRLLSDRFSAERPKGSFSTLEIQRTEQGDSAMYLCASSIGGNTEAFFGQGTRLTVV.

The chain uses TRBV11-2 and TRBJ2-3; 10 bases map to TRBD2. The CDR3 is 15 amino acids. Germline V gives CDR1 SGHAT, CDR2 FQNNGV. V was pared by 1 base and J by 5 bases, with 3 bases of the junction left unmatched. CDR3 residues: CASSLVRLAGDTQYF. In DNA, the CDR3 is TGTGCCAGCAGCTTAGTTCGACTAGCGGGAGATACGCAGTATTTT.

V usage is TRBV11-2 and J usage is TRBJ2-2, with TRBD2 as a possible D gene (6 bases). Looked up from germline, CDR1 is SGHAT and CDR2 is FQNNGV. The CDR3 extends over 15 amino acids. Trimming pared 3 bases from V and 4 bases from J, leaving 12 bases between. This chain's CDR3 is CASSFRDFTTGELFF. The CDR3 DNA sequence: TGTGCCAGCAGCTTTCGGGACTTTACCACCGGGGAGCTGTTTTTT.

The rearrangement uses TRBV28 and TRBJ1-1, with D unresolved. The CDR3 consists of 13 residues. CDR1 is MDHEN and CDR2 is SYDVKM in the germline V gene. The ends were cut back, 3 bases at V and 0 bases at J, with 5 bases in the middle. The CDR3 spells CASSFSVNTEAFF. DNA for the CDR3: TGTGCCAGCAGTTTTTCGGTGAACACTGAAGCTTTCTTT.

This chain joins TRBV7-3 and TRBJ2-1, with 8 bases aligning to TRBD1. CDR1 and CDR2 (germline): SGHTA, FQGTGA. The CDR3 runs to 16 residues. V was clipped by 1 base and J by 3 bases; unmatched bases: 5. The CDR3 coding sequence is TGTGCCAGCAGCTTAAAACAGGGGGATGACTACAATGAGCAGTTCTTC. Its protein product is CASSLKQGDDYNEQFF. The full variable domain, in which reference TRBV7-3 and TRBJ2-1 provide the parts outside the CDR3, is GAGVSQTPSNKVTEKGKYVELRCDPISGHTALYWYRQSLGQGPEFLIYFQGTGAADDSGLPNDRFFAVRPEGSVSTLKIQRTERGDSAVYLCASSLKQGDDYNEQFFGPGTRLTVL.

This clone was counted between two and nine times. The rearrangement joins TRBV19 to TRBJ2-3; the match to TRBD2 covers 8 bases. The CDR3 totals 15 residues. Trimming took 10 bases from V and 1 from J; bases not matched to a gene: 10. Germline values: CDR1 LNHDA, CDR2 SQIVND (reference sequence). CDR3 bases: TGTGCCACCATTAGCGGGAAAGCCGGCACAGATACGCAGTATTTT. Its translation is CATISGKAGTDTQYF. Variable domain in full (rest from reference TRBV19 and TRBJ2-3): DGGITQSPKYLFRKEGQNVTLSCEQNLNHDAMYWYRQDPGQGLRLIYYSQIVNDFQKGDIAEGYSVSREKKESFPLTVTSAQKNPTAFYLCATISGKAGTDTQYFGPGTRLTVL.

The chain uses TRBV4-2 and TRBJ2-2; D possibly corresponds to TRBD2 (6 bases). The CDR3 consists of 15 residues. Germline CDR1 is LGHNA and CDR2 is YNFKEQ. Between the trimmed V and J ends, which lost 1 base and 3 bases, there was a span of 9 bases. The DNA for the CDR3 is TGTGCCAGCAGCCAAGGTAGCGGATACACCGGGGAGCTGTTTTTT. Translating it yields CASSQGSGYTGELFF.

This clone was seen a handful of times. The J gene is TRBJ1-1, the V gene TRBV6-5; TRBD1 agrees at 9 bases. This CDR3 spans 15 amino acids. Trimming at V came to 2 bases and at J to 0 bases, leaving 1 base not matched to a gene. Germline V CDR1 and CDR2: MNHEY, SVGAGI. CDR3 sequence reads: CASSYGDRVNTEAFF. DNA for the CDR3: TGTGCCAGCAGTTACGGGGACAGGGTGAACACTGAAGCTTTCTTT.

The chain joins TRBV6-5 to TRBJ2-1, with a possible D match to TRBD2 (5 bases). CDR1 and CDR2 from the germline V gene are MNHEY and SVGAGI. V lost 10 bases to trimming and J lost 3 bases, with 19 bases between them. This CDR3 comprises 15 residues. The CDR3 DNA is TGTGCCACCCAGAGGTCTGAGCGGAACTACAATGAGCAGTTCTTC. It codes for CATQRSERNYNEQFF.

The V and J genes are TRBV30 and TRBJ2-1, with 8 bases lining up with TRBD2. The CDR3 sequence is 13 residues long. With V trimmed by 2 bases and J by 12 bases, 9 bases remained unmatched. Germline loops: CDR1 GTSNPN, CDR2 SVGIG (reference sequence). The CDR3 DNA reads as TGTGCCTGGAGTTTCGCGGGAGGTGCCTCGCAGTTCTTC. Amino acids: CAWSFAGGASQFF. Based on the CDR3 plus reference TRBV30 and TRBJ2-1, the full variable domain is SQTIHQWPATLVQPVGSPLSLECTVEGTSNPNLYWYRQAAGRGLQLLFYSVGIGQISSEVPQNLSASRPQDRQFILSSKKLLLSDSGFYLCAWSFAGGASQFFGPGTRLTVL.

This chain links TRBV7-9 with TRBJ1-1; D gene ambiguous. The length of the CDR3 is 17 residues. V lost 0 bases and J 2 bases, leaving 16 bases between the germline ends. Germline assignment: CDR1 SEHNR and CDR2 FQNEAQ (reference sequence). CDR3 in amino acids: CASSLALPAEVNTEAFF. Here the CDR3 DNA reads TGTGCCAGCAGCTTAGCCCTGCCAGCCGAGGTCAACACTGAAGCTTTCTTT.

V usage is TRBV28 and J usage is TRBJ1-5; perhaps TRBD1 as D (5 bases). Germline-derived CDR1 and CDR2 are MDHEN and SYDVKM. Between the trimmed V and J ends, which lost 6 bases and 9 bases, there was a span of 18 bases. The CDR3 is 14 residues long. CDR3 region: CASRPSGPPSPQHF. The CDR3 DNA reads TGTGCCAGCAGGCCTTCAGGGCCCCCTTCGCCCCAGCATTTT.

This chain connects TRBV29-1 to TRBJ2-3; tentative D call: TRBD2 (6 bases). V was trimmed by 4 bases and J by 4 bases, leaving 12 bases between them. Germline CDR1 is SQVTM and CDR2 is ANQGSEA. The CDR3 runs to 13 residues. The CDR3 region has the DNA TGCAGCGTTGGGGGTCCTAGCGCAGATACGCAGTATTTT. Translation: CSVGGPSADTQYF.

This rearrangement joins TRBV7-9 to TRBJ1-1; 8 nucleotides line up with TRBD1. Germline trimming cut 3 bases from V and 1 base from J; bases unmatched to any gene: 1. CDR3 length: 14 amino acids. In germline, CDR1 is SEHNR, CDR2 FQNEAQ (reference sequence). DNA of the CDR3: TGTGCCAGCAGCTTGGACAGGGCGAACACTGAAGCTTTCTTT. This gives the protein CASSLDRANTEAFF.